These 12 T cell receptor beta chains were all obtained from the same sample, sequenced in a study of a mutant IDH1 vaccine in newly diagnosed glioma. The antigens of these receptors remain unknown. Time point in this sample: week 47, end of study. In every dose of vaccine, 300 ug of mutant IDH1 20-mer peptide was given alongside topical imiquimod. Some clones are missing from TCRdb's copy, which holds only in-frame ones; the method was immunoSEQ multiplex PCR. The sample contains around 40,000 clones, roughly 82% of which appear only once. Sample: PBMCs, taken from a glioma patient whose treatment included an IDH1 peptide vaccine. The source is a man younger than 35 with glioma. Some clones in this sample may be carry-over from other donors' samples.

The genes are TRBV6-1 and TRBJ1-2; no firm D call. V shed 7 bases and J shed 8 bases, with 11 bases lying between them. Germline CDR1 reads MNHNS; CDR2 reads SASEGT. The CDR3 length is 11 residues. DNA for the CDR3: TGTGCCAGCACCCTTGAGACCGGCTACACCTTC. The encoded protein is CASTLETGYTF.

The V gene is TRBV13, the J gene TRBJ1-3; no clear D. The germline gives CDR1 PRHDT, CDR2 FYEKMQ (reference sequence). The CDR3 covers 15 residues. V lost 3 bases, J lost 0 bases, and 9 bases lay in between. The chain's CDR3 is CASSFGLFSGNTIYF. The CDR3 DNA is TGTGCCAGCAGCTTTGGTCTATTCTCTGGAAACACCATATATTTT.

In nucleotides, the CDR3 is TGTGCCAGCTCTCCCGCCGACAGGGATTTCTCTGGCTACACCTTC. Translated: CASSPADRDFSGYTF. The genes are TRBV18 and TRBJ1-2; 7 bases match TRBD1. The trim removed 6 bases at V and 7 bases at J, leaving 14 bases unmatched. CDR3 length: 15 amino acids. Germline CDR1 is KGHSH and CDR2 is LQKENI.

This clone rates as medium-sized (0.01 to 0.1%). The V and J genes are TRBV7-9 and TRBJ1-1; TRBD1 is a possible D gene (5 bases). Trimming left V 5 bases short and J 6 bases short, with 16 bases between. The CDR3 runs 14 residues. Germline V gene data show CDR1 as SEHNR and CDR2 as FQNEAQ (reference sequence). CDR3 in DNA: TGTGCCAGCAGCCTAAGGTTAGGGGACGCTGAAGCTTTCTTT. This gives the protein CASSLRLGDAEAFF.

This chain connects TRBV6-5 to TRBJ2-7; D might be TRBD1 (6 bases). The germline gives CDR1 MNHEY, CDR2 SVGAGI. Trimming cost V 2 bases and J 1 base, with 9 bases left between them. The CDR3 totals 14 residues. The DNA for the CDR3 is TGTGCCAGCAGTTACGGGGGCAGGTCCTACGAGCAGTACTTC. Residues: CASSYGGRSYEQYF.

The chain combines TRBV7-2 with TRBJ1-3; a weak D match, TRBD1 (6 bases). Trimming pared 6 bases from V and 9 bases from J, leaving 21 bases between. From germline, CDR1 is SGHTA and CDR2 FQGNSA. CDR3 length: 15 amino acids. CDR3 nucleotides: TGTGCCAGCAGTCTACGGGACACCCCCGGCCTCACCATATATTTT. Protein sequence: CASSLRDTPGLTIYF.

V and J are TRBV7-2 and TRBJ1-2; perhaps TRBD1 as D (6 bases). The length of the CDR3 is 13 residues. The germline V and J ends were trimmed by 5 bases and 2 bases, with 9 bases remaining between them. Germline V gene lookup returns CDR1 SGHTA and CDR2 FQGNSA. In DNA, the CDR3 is TGTGCCAGCAGCCCTACAGGGAACTATGGCTACACCTTC. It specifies CASSPTGNYGYTF. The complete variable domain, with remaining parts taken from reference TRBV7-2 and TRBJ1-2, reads GAGVSQSPSNKVTEKGKDVELRCDPISGHTALYWYRQSLGQGLEFLIYFQGNSAPDKSGLPSDRFSAERTGGSVSTLTIQRTQQEDSAVYLCASSPTGNYGYTFGSGTRLTVV.

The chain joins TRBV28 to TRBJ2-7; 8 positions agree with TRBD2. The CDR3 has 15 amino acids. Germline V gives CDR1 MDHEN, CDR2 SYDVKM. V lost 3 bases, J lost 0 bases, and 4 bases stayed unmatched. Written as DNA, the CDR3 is TGTGCCAGCAGTTTGCCTCTAGCGGGCTCCTACGAGCAGTACTTC. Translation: CASSLPLAGSYEQYF.

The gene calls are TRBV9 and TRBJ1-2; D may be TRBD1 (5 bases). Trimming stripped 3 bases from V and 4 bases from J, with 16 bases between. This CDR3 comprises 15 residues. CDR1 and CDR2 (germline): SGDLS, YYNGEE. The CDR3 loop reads CASSALSDRRYGYTF. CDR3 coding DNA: TGTGCCAGCAGCGCCCTCTCCGACAGACGCTATGGCTACACCTTC.

The CDR3 spells CASSLEGGGEKLFF. The CDR3, as DNA: TGCGCCAGCAGTCTCGAGGGGGGCGGAGAAAAACTGTTTTTT. V usage is TRBV5-1 and J usage is TRBJ1-4; D perhaps matches TRBD1 (6 bases). Trimming pared 5 bases from V and 8 bases from J, leaving 16 bases between. CDR1 is SGHRS and CDR2 is YFSETQ in the germline V gene. The CDR3 runs to 14 residues.

The CDR3 sequence is CASSLPRRRNTEAFF. In DNA, the CDR3 is TGTGCCAGCAGTTTACCAAGGAGGCGCAACACTGAAGCTTTCTTT. The chain carries TRBV28 and TRBJ1-1; D is unresolved. Germline lookup yields CDR1 MDHEN and CDR2 SYDVKM. The CDR3 is 15 amino acids. V dropped 2 bases and J dropped 2 bases, with 12 bases sitting between them.

This chain's CDR3 is CASRPAGQGHYGYTF. The CDR3 DNA reads TGTGCCAGTCGTCCCGCTGGACAGGGGCACTATGGCTACACCTTC. The rearrangement uses TRBV6-5 and TRBJ1-2; 9 bases fit TRBD1. The CDR3 consists of 15 residues. With 9 bases clipped from V and 3 bases from J, the junction kept 11 bases outside the gene matches. Germline V gene lookup returns CDR1 MNHEY and CDR2 SVGAGI.